These 2 T cell receptor beta chains came from one sample sequenced in a study of T cells in Graves' hyperthyroidism and ophthalmopathy. The CDR3 regions of TCR beta were amplified from RNA transcripts. When the TCR CDR3 underwent first-round RT-PCR, the HTBI primer set was used. Using its own MiXCR run on the multiplex PCR reads, TCRdb lists one record per CDR3 protein. The table lists 160,000 or so distinct CDR3 sequences, 8% to 9.5% of them singletons, with roughly a fifth in the top ten. Sequencing input: blood. The origin of the receptors is a young woman with Graves' hyperthyroidism that later progressed to Graves' ophthalmopathy.

This clonotype was recorded at least ten times. This chain uses TRBV6-2 or TRBV6-3 with TRBJ1-5; maybe TRBD1 (5 bases). Germline V gene data show CDR1 as MNHEY and CDR2 as SVGEGT. The CDR3 is 15 amino acids. V shed 2 bases and J shed 6 bases, with 14 bases lying between them. The CDR3 region is CASSYPWGMGQPQHF. The CDR3 bases are TGTGCCAGCAGTTACCCATGGGGGATGGGTCAGCCCCAGCATTTT.

This clonotype was observed at least ten times. The chain uses TRBV9 and TRBJ2-1; the match to TRBD2 covers 9 bases. This CDR3 is 14 amino acids long. V gave up 4 bases and J gave up 12 bases; unmatched junction bases: 11. The germline CDR1 and CDR2 sequences are SGDLS and YYNGEE. Written as DNA, the CDR3 is TGTGCCAGCAGCCCTAGCGGGGAGTACAGGGGGCAGTTCTTC. Translated: CASSPSGEYRGQFF.